This entry lists 25 T cell receptor beta chains sequenced from one sample in a study of response to subunit inactivated influenza vaccine. Each CDR3 protein gets one entry after TCRdb re-called the RT-PCR reads with MiXCR. The table records about 830,000 distinct CDR3 sequences, about a fifth of them present only once. Sequencing was performed on PBMCs from blood, taken about 5 days after vaccination. These receptors originate from a man aged 45 to 65 who received an inactivated influenza vaccine.

The genes are TRBV28 and TRBJ2-2; D is possibly TRBD1 or TRBD2 (5 bases each). The V gene's germline CDR1 is MDHEN and CDR2 SYDVKM. Trimming took 5 bases from V and 7 from J, leaving 20 bases between them. The CDR3 loop spans 16 amino acids. The CDR3 DNA is TGTGCCAGCAGTAGTTCAGACTGGTGGGGGAACGGGGAGCTGTTTTTT. Protein sequence: CASSSSDWWGNGELFF.

This chain links TRBV5-1 with TRBJ2-1; TRBD1 agrees at 12 bases. Germline V gene lookup returns CDR1 SGHRS and CDR2 YFSETQ. V lost 6 bases to trimming and J lost 5 bases; unmatched junction nucleotides: 3. The CDR3 is made up of 14 amino acids. DNA of the CDR3: TGCGCCAGCACCGGGACAGGGGGCCACAATGAGCAGTTCTTC. Amino acid sequence: CASTGTGGHNEQFF.

V and J are TRBV7-9 and TRBJ2-2; either TRBD1 or TRBD2 may fit D (5 bases each). The CDR3 loop spans 15 amino acids. Germline-derived CDR1 and CDR2 are SEHNR and FQNEAQ (reference sequence). V lost 6 bases and J 6 bases, leaving 17 bases between the germline ends. This CDR3 reads CASRGGGQLAGELFF. CDR3 nucleotides: TGTGCCAGCAGGGGTGGAGGACAATTGGCCGGGGAGCTGTTTTTT.

This chain uses TRBV9 with TRBJ2-3; D is uncertain. From germline, CDR1 is SGDLS and CDR2 YYNGEE. Trimming took off 2 bases at V and 2 bases at J, with 9 bases between the two ends. The CDR3 has 14 amino acids. For the CDR3, the DNA is TGTGCCAGCAGCGTGGCATGGGCCACAGATACGCAGTATTTT. Protein sequence: CASSVAWATDTQYF.

The sample holds many counts of this clonotype. The chain combines TRBV20-1 with TRBJ2-1, with 8 bases fitting TRBD2. After removal of 0 bases from V and 7 bases from J, the junction contained 8 bases not matched to a gene. The V gene's germline CDR1 is DFQATT and CDR2 SNEGSKA (reference sequence). This CDR3 spans 15 amino acids. As DNA, the CDR3 is TGCAGTGCTAGAGAACAGCGGGAGTTGTATAATGAGCAGTTCTTC. Translated, it gives CSAREQRELYNEQFF.

This clonotype was observed at least ten times. V usage is TRBV7-8 and J usage is TRBJ2-5; D remains unclear. V was clipped by 1 base and J by 3 bases, with 9 bases between them. Germline CDR1 SGHVS, CDR2 FQNEAQ. This CDR3 has 14 residues. CDR3 protein: CASSLGFGKETQYF. The CDR3 DNA is TGTGCCAGCAGCTTAGGTTTTGGGAAAGAGACCCAGTACTTC.

This clonotype was seen a few times. The CDR3 carries no conserved terminal phenylalanine or tryptophan, so it likely arises from a read error. It is unclear where the CDR3 begins or ends on the DNA, so no DNA is shown, and the CDR3 is as TCRdb lists it. This chain connects TRBV6-1 to TRBJ2-7; the tabulated D call, TRBD1, remains unverified against the DNA. Germline V gives CDR1 MNHNS, CDR2 SASEGT. The CDR3 spans 14 residues, counting both ends. The CDR3 is CASTNPSTGFGLSI.

This clonotype turned up a few times. V and J are TRBV5-5 and TRBJ2-5, with TRBD2 as a possible D gene (6 bases). This CDR3 is 14 amino acids long. V lost 1 base to trimming and J lost 5 bases, with 12 bases between them. Germline V gene lookup returns CDR1 SGHKS and CDR2 YYEKEE (reference sequence). CDR3 residues: CASSLYSGAETQYF. The CDR3 coding sequence is TGTGCCAGCAGCTTGTACTCGGGAGCGGAGACCCAGTACTTC.

This clonotype has a handful of counts. The CDR3 DNA sequence: TGTGCCAGCAGTTTATTGGGCAGGGAAGGCTATGGCTACACCTTC. Translated, it gives CASSLLGREGYGYTF. The J gene is TRBJ1-2, the V gene TRBV27; D possibly corresponds to TRBD1 (5 bases). The V gene lost 1 base and the J gene lost 4 bases, with 13 bases spanning the gap. Per the germline V gene, CDR1 is MNHEY and CDR2 is SMNVEV (reference sequence). This CDR3 spans 15 amino acids.

In this sample, this clonotype turned up a few times. This chain connects TRBV5-1 to TRBJ2-4, with no clear D. Looked up from germline, CDR1 is SGHRS and CDR2 is YFSETQ. The CDR3 runs 15 residues. V gave up 0 bases and J gave up 4 bases, with 11 bases separating them. For the CDR3, the DNA is TGCGCCAGCAGCTTGGCGACAACCGGGAAAAACATTCAGTACTTC. Translated: CASSLATTGKNIQYF.

This chain uses TRBV5-4 with TRBJ2-1, with TRBD2 identical over 9 bases. With V trimmed by 4 bases and J by 10 bases, 3 bases remained unmatched. Per germline, CDR1 SGHNT and CDR2 YYREEE (reference sequence). This CDR3 is 12 amino acids long. The CDR3 is CASSTSGGEQFF. The DNA for the CDR3 is TGTGCCAGCAGCACCAGCGGGGGGGAGCAGTTCTTC.

Regarding this clonotype: The junction and the germline gene differ at one end; a read error may be behind it. This chain links TRBV20-1 with TRBJ2-3; 10 bases agree with TRBD2. Germline assignment: CDR1 DFQATT and CDR2 SNEGSKA (reference sequence). The CDR3 has 16 residues. The CDR3 DNA reads as TGCTGTGCTAGAGGTTTAACTAGCGGGAACACAGATACGCAGTATTTT. Translated, it gives CCARGLTSGNTDTQYF.

This chain links TRBV11-2 with TRBJ2-5, with 11 bases identical to TRBD2. The germline CDR1 and CDR2 sequences are SGHAT and FQNNGV. This CDR3 contains 15 residues. V shed 4 bases and J 4 bases; nucleotides not matched to a gene: 5. CDR3: CASSSTSGRVETQYF. The CDR3 nucleotides read TGTGCCAGCAGCTCAACTAGCGGGAGAGTAGAGACCCAGTACTTC.

Here the CDR3 DNA reads TGCGCCAGCAGCAAAGTGACAGTGACTGAAGCTTTCTTT. Translated: CASSKVTVTEAFF. The J gene is TRBJ1-1, the V gene TRBV5-1; TRBD1 might be the D (5 bases). Trimming pared 4 bases from V and 5 bases from J, leaving 12 bases between. Germline CDR1 is SGHRS and CDR2 is YFSETQ. The CDR3 runs 13 residues.

This clonotype was observed a handful of times. V gene TRBV10-3 combines with J gene TRBJ2-3, with D perhaps matching TRBD1 (7 bases). Germline V lookup: CDR1 ENHRY, CDR2 SYGVKD. V was pared by 6 bases and J by 5 bases, with 9 bases between. This CDR3 has 12 residues. The CDR3 DNA sequence: TGTGCCATCAGGCAGGGGGGAGATACGCAGTATTTT. It translates to CAIRQGGDTQYF.

The chain employs TRBV20-1 and TRBJ2-5; 11 bases are shared with TRBD2. Per the germline V gene, CDR1 is DFQATT and CDR2 is SNEGSKA (reference sequence). The CDR3 sequence is 16 residues long. J was trimmed by 4 bases and V by 0 bases; bases with no gene match: 7. The CDR3 spells CSARDFSGRGRETQYF. In DNA, the CDR3 is TGCAGTGCTAGAGATTTTAGCGGGAGGGGCAGAGAGACCCAGTACTTC.

The genes are TRBV19 and TRBJ1-2; D gene unclear. Between the trimmed V and J ends, which lost 5 bases and 3 bases, there was a span of 19 bases. Germline values: CDR1 LNHDA, CDR2 SQIVND (reference sequence). This CDR3 is 16 amino acids long. CDR3 amino acids: CASSGMSVEGHYGYTF. CDR3 coding DNA: TGTGCCAGTAGTGGAATGAGTGTAGAGGGTCACTATGGCTACACCTTC.

The rearrangement joins TRBV28 to TRBJ2-7; 12 bases agree with TRBD1. The CDR3 is 14 amino acids. V lost 7 bases, J lost 7 bases, and 8 bases stayed unmatched. Looked up from germline, CDR1 is MDHEN and CDR2 is SYDVKM. The CDR3 DNA is TGTGCCAGCATGGGACAGGGGGCGGTGAGAGAGCAGTACTTC. Its protein product is CASMGQGAVREQYF. Together with reference TRBV28 and TRBJ2-7, the CDR3 gives the full variable domain: DVKVTQSSRYLVKRTGEKVFLECVQDMDHENMFWYRQDPGLGLRLIYFSYDVKMKEKGDIPEGYSVSREKKERFSLILESASTNQTSMYLCASMGQGAVREQYFGPGTRLTVT.

This clonotype was counted a few times. The genes are TRBV15 and TRBJ2-7, with TRBD1 as a possible D gene (5 bases). The germline V gene has CDR1 LNHNV and CDR2 YYDKDF (reference sequence). Trimming removed 1 base at V and 6 bases at J, with 10 bases between. This CDR3 spans 13 amino acids. The CDR3 region is CATSRAPGLEQYF. The CDR3 DNA sequence: TGTGCCACCAGCAGAGCCCCAGGGCTCGAGCAGTACTTC.

V gene TRBV4-3 combines with J gene TRBJ2-3, with TRBD2 matching 10 bases. There are 17 residues in the CDR3. CDR1 and CDR2 from the germline V gene are LGHNA and YSLEER. J gave up 4 bases and V 5 bases, and 12 bases lay outside the gene matches. The CDR3 sequence is CASSNRLAGEEADTQYF. CDR3 DNA sequence: TGCGCCAGCAGCAACAGACTAGCGGGCGAAGAGGCAGATACGCAGTATTTT.

This clonotype was seen more than once but under ten times. The chain recombines TRBV6-1 with TRBJ2-6; D may match TRBD1 or TRBD2 (5 bases each). The CDR3 sequence is 18 residues long. The germline CDR1 and CDR2 sequences are MNHNS and SASEGT. Deletions cut 4 bases from V and 0 bases from J, with 16 bases between. CDR3 DNA sequence: TGTGCCAGCAGTGCCGGGACGGTTGTCAACTCTGGGGCCAACGTCCTGACTTTC. It yields the protein CASSAGTVVNSGANVLTF.

The chain recombines TRBV29-1 with TRBJ2-5; TRBD2 aligns across 8 bases. This CDR3 has 13 residues. V shed 6 bases, J shed 5 bases, and the junction held 8 bases outside the gene matches. The germline CDR1 and CDR2 sequences are SQVTM and ANQGSEA. CDR3 amino acids: CSVATSGWETQYF. DNA for the CDR3: TGCAGCGTCGCTACTAGCGGTTGGGAGACCCAGTACTTC.

This clonotype was picked up a small number of times. V and J are TRBV6-1 and TRBJ1-2; 8 bases map to TRBD1. V dropped 7 bases and J dropped 0; count of bases not matched to a gene: 7. Looked up from germline, CDR1 is MNHNS and CDR2 is SASEGT. This CDR3 contains 15 residues. The CDR3: CASNSKDRANYGYTF. The CDR3 region has the DNA TGTGCCAGCAACTCAAAGGACAGGGCTAACTATGGCTACACCTTC.

The J gene is TRBJ2-7, the V gene TRBV6-2 or TRBV6-3; the D gene is possibly TRBD2 (7 bases). The germline V gene encodes CDR1 MNHEY and CDR2 SVGEGT. The CDR3 loop spans 14 amino acids. Trimming took off 2 bases at V and 5 bases at J, with 13 bases between the two ends. The CDR3 sequence: CASSYVGGPHEQYF. CDR3 bases: TGTGCCAGCAGTTACGTGGGGGGGCCCCACGAGCAGTACTTC.

This clonotype appeared a few times. The rearrangement joins TRBV24-1 to TRBJ2-1, with a weak D call TRBD2 (5 bases). From germline, CDR1 is KGHDR and CDR2 SFDVKD. This CDR3 has 12 amino acids. The ends were cut back, 2 bases at V and 11 bases at J, with 9 bases in the middle. As DNA, the CDR3 is TGTGCCACCAGTGATTCCGTGACTAAGCAGTTCTTC. Translating gives CATSDSVTKQFF.